These T cell receptor beta chains were read from a single sample in a study of T cell responses to AZD1222 COVID-19 vaccine. TCRdb's copy holds only in-frame clones and misses some; the assay was immunoSEQ multiplex PCR. Among 200,000 to 250,000 clones listed, approximately 94% were seen once. The sample here was peripheral blood, taken on day 0 of MenACWY control vaccination. The receptor set was obtained from an adult in good health. CDR3s include the opening cysteine and the closing phenylalanine or tryptophan. A D gene is named only where the DNA matches it firmly. Clone sizes are given selectively: once, few, many, or a class where the clone is expanded.

clone size: once; D gene: NA; J gene: TRBJ2-7; V gene: TRBV4-1; CDR3 DNA: TGCGCCAGCAGCCAGGGGCCTCGTGGGTACGAGCAGTACTTC; CDR3 protein: CASSQGPRGYEQYF
clone size: NA; D gene: NA; J gene: TRBJ2-1; V gene: TRBV2; CDR3 DNA: TGTGCCAGCAGACCCAGAGTCTACAATGAGCAGTTCTTC; CDR3 protein: CASRPRVYNEQFF
clone size: once; D gene: NA; J gene: TRBJ1-2; V gene: TRBV5-4; CDR3 DNA: TGTGCCAGCAGCTTGAGTGGGAATTATGGCTACACCTTC; CDR3 protein: CASSLSGNYGYTF
clone size: NA; D gene: TRBD1; J gene: TRBJ1-1; V gene: TRBV25-1; CDR3 DNA: TGTGCCAGCAGTCGGACAGGGGGCACTGAAGCTTTCTTT; CDR3 protein: CASSRTGGTEAFF
clone size: NA; D gene: NA; J gene: TRBJ2-7; V gene: TRBV4-1; CDR3 DNA: TGCGCCAGCAGCCAAGGGGTCCAGGTAGACGAGCAGTACTTC; CDR3 protein: CASSQGVQVDEQYF
clone size: NA; D gene: NA; J gene: TRBJ1-4; V gene: TRBV5-1; CDR3 DNA: TGCGCCAGCGCCTGGGGGGGGGCGGCAACTAATGAAAAACTGTTTTTT; CDR3 protein: CASAWGGAATNEKLFF
clone size: NA; D gene: NA; J gene: TRBJ1-2; V gene: TRBV3-1/TRBV3-2; CDR3 DNA: TGTGCCAGCAGCTGGGGCCAGGCAGTTCGCTATGGCTACACCTTC; CDR3 protein: CASSWGQAVRYGYTF
clone size: NA; D gene: NA; J gene: TRBJ1-2; V gene: TRBV29-1; CDR3 DNA: TGCAGCGTTGAGGGCAGGATCCTTTTTAACTATGGCTACACCTTC; CDR3 protein: CSVEGRILFNYGYTF
clone size: NA; D gene: NA; J gene: TRBJ1-5; V gene: TRBV2; CDR3 DNA: TGTGCCAGCAGTGATGGGGCGAGAGGCAATCAGCCCCAGCATTTT; CDR3 protein: CASSDGARGNQPQHF
clone size: NA; D gene: NA; J gene: TRBJ1-1; V gene: TRBV16; CDR3 DNA: TGTGCCAGCAGCCAACCCACCGTGAACACTGAAGCTTTCTTT; CDR3 protein: CASSQPTVNTEAFF
clone size: NA; D gene: NA; J gene: TRBJ1-2; V gene: TRBV7-9; CDR3 DNA: TGTGCCAGCAGCTTAGTCCCCGACAACTATGGCTACACCTTC; CDR3 protein: CASSLVPDNYGYTF
clone size: NA; D gene: NA; J gene: TRBJ1-2; V gene: TRBV3-1/TRBV3-2; CDR3 DNA: TGTGCCAGCAGCCATTCCCGGACGGGATCCTACACCTTC; CDR3 protein: CASSHSRTGSYTF
clone size: NA; D gene: NA; J gene: TRBJ1-1; V gene: TRBV19; CDR3 DNA: TGTGCCAGTGGAAGGAGGGCTGAAGCTTTCTTT; CDR3 protein: CASGRRAEAFF
clone size: NA; D gene: TRBD2; J gene: TRBJ2-1; V gene: TRBV6-5; CDR3 DNA: TGTGCCAGCAGGATTCTAGCGGAACCCTACAATGAGCAGTTCTTC; CDR3 protein: CASRILAEPYNEQFF
clone size: NA; D gene: NA; J gene: TRBJ2-3; V gene: TRBV11-2; CDR3 DNA: TGTGCCAGCAGCTTAAGGGGGTCCCAAGCAGATACGCAGTATTTT; CDR3 protein: CASSLRGSQADTQYF
clone size: few; D gene: NA; J gene: TRBJ1-1; V gene: TRBV25-1; CDR3 DNA: TGTGCCAGCAGTAAGGACAGGAACACTGAAGCTTTCTTT; CDR3 protein: CASSKDRNTEAFF
clone size: NA; D gene: NA; J gene: TRBJ1-6; V gene: TRBV19; CDR3 DNA: TGTGCCAGTAGTGTCGGAAATAATTCACCCCTCCACTTT; CDR3 protein: CASSVGNNSPLHF
clone size: NA; D gene: NA; J gene: TRBJ2-2; V gene: TRBV7-9; CDR3 DNA: TGTGCCAGCAGCCGTGCCGGGGAGCTGTTTTTT; CDR3 protein: CASSRAGELFF
clone size: once; D gene: NA; J gene: TRBJ2-3; V gene: TRBV6-2/TRBV6-3; CDR3 DNA: TGTGCCAGCAGTACCATGTTGGGAAGCGGAGCGCGAGCGGATACGCAGTATTTT; CDR3 protein: CASSTMLGSGARADTQYF
clone size: NA; D gene: TRBD1; J gene: TRBJ1-4; V gene: TRBV6-5; CDR3 DNA: TGTGCCAGCAGTTACACGTCCGGGACAGAGAATGAAAAACTGTTTTTT; CDR3 protein: CASSYTSGTENEKLFF
clone size: NA; D gene: NA; J gene: TRBJ2-1; V gene: TRBV6-5; CDR3 DNA: TGTGCCAGCAGTTGGGGGGCTAGCCTTCTCTACAATGAGCAGTTCTTC; CDR3 protein: CASSWGASLLYNEQFF
clone size: few; D gene: TRBD1; J gene: TRBJ1-5; V gene: TRBV18; CDR3 DNA: TGTGCCAGCTTCACCACCCGGGACAGCCCTTTGTATAGCAATCAGCCCCAGCATTTT; CDR3 protein: CASFTTRDSPLYSNQPQHF
clone size: NA; D gene: NA; J gene: TRBJ1-1; V gene: TRBV4-1; CDR3 DNA: TGCGCCAGCAGCCAAGCAAGTGGATTGCGGGAGGGGACTGAAGCTTTCTTT; CDR3 protein: CASSQASGLREGTEAFF
clone size: NA; D gene: TRBD1; J gene: TRBJ1-1; V gene: TRBV7-9; CDR3 DNA: TGTGCCAGCAGCTACCGGACAGGGAACACTGAAGCTTTCTTT; CDR3 protein: CASSYRTGNTEAFF
clone size: NA; D gene: NA; J gene: TRBJ1-3; V gene: TRBV18; CDR3 DNA: TGTGCCAGCTCACCGATACAGGCGATAGGAAACACCATATATTTT; CDR3 protein: CASSPIQAIGNTIYF
clone size: once; D gene: NA; J gene: TRBJ1-6; V gene: TRBV7-2; CDR3 DNA: TGTGCCAGCAGCTTAGCCGGGGGGCAGAATTCACCCCTCCACTTT; CDR3 protein: CASSLAGGQNSPLHF
clone size: NA; D gene: NA; J gene: TRBJ1-6; V gene: TRBV7-2; CDR3 DNA: TGTGCCAGCAGCTTCCCGACAGGCATTAATTCACCCCTCCACTTT; CDR3 protein: CASSFPTGINSPLHF
clone size: NA; D gene: NA; J gene: TRBJ1-5; V gene: TRBV5-1; CDR3 DNA: TGCGCCAGCAGCCCGGACGGGCCGAGGCCCCAGCATTTT; CDR3 protein: CASSPDGPRPQHF
clone size: NA; D gene: TRBD1; J gene: TRBJ2-7; V gene: TRBV5-1; CDR3 DNA: TGCGCCAGCAGCTCCTCGGGACAGGGGGACAACGAGCAGTACTTC; CDR3 protein: CASSSSGQGDNEQYF
clone size: NA; D gene: NA; J gene: TRBJ2-3; V gene: TRBV27; CDR3 DNA: TGTGCCAGCAAGACTGGGACCGTCGGGGGCGATACGCAGTATTTT; CDR3 protein: CASKTGTVGGDTQYF
clone size: NA; D gene: NA; J gene: TRBJ1-6; V gene: TRBV6-5; CDR3 DNA: TGTGCCAGCAGTTACTCCGACAGGAATTCACCCCTCCACTTT; CDR3 protein: CASSYSDRNSPLHF
clone size: NA; D gene: NA; J gene: TRBJ2-7; V gene: TRBV5-1; CDR3 DNA: TGCGCCAGCAGCCCGGTTGGTGGGGGGCTCTCCTACGAGCAGTACTTC; CDR3 protein: CASSPVGGGLSYEQYF
clone size: once; D gene: TRBD1; J gene: TRBJ2-7; V gene: TRBV5-4; CDR3 DNA: TGTGCCAGCAGCTTAGGACAGGGGGAAACCTACGAGCAGTACTTC; CDR3 protein: CASSLGQGETYEQYF
clone size: NA; D gene: NA; J gene: TRBJ2-2; V gene: TRBV5-6; CDR3 DNA: TGTGCCAGCAGCTTTAGGGATGCCAACACCGGGGAGCTGTTTTTT; CDR3 protein: CASSFRDANTGELFF
clone size: NA; D gene: NA; J gene: TRBJ2-3; V gene: TRBV5-4; CDR3 DNA: TGTGCCAGCAGGAGGAGTCCAACTACAGATACGCAGTATTTT; CDR3 protein: CASRRSPTTDTQYF
clone size: NA; D gene: NA; J gene: TRBJ1-1; V gene: TRBV6-5; CDR3 DNA: TGTGCCAGTCTATCCGTGCGGGACACTGAAGCTTTCTTT; CDR3 protein: CASLSVRDTEAFF
clone size: once; D gene: NA; J gene: TRBJ1-6; V gene: TRBV4-3; CDR3 DNA: TGCGCCAGCAGCCAAGGTCGCAGGAATTCACCCCTCCACTTT; CDR3 protein: CASSQGRRNSPLHF
clone size: NA; D gene: NA; J gene: TRBJ2-2; V gene: TRBV7-3; CDR3 DNA: TGTGCCAGCAGCTCCGCCGGGGACACCGGGGAGCTGTTTTTT; CDR3 protein: CASSSAGDTGELFF
clone size: NA; D gene: NA; J gene: TRBJ1-1; V gene: TRBV9; CDR3 DNA: TGTGCCAGCAGCGTCACAGGGACCCTCACTGAAGCTTTCTTT; CDR3 protein: CASSVTGTLTEAFF
clone size: few; D gene: NA; J gene: TRBJ2-5; V gene: TRBV4-3; CDR3 DNA: TGCGCCAGCAGCCCGCAGCGGAACCAAGAGACCCAGTACTTC; CDR3 protein: CASSPQRNQETQYF
clone size: NA; D gene: NA; J gene: TRBJ1-2; V gene: TRBV19; CDR3 DNA: TGTGCCAGTAGACAGATCCTGGGACGCTCCTATGGCTACACCTTC; CDR3 protein: CASRQILGRSYGYTF
clone size: NA; D gene: TRBD1; J gene: TRBJ2-3; V gene: TRBV6-2/TRBV6-3; CDR3 DNA: TGTGCCAGCAGTTACAGGGGGCTAGGCACAGATACGCAGTATTTT; CDR3 protein: CASSYRGLGTDTQYF
clone size: NA; D gene: NA; J gene: TRBJ2-5; V gene: TRBV3-1/TRBV3-2; CDR3 DNA: TGTGCCAGCAGCCAGGGACGAGGGCGGAAGACCCAGTACTTC; CDR3 protein: CASSQGRGRKTQYF
clone size: NA; D gene: NA; J gene: TRBJ2-3; V gene: TRBV7-9; CDR3 DNA: TGTGCCAGCAGCTTTGAGGGCCCCACAGATACGCAGTATTTT; CDR3 protein: CASSFEGPTDTQYF
clone size: NA; D gene: NA; J gene: TRBJ1-5; V gene: TRBV3-1/TRBV3-2; CDR3 DNA: TGTGCCAGCAGCCTGGGGACATCCCAGCATTTT; CDR3 protein: CASSLGTSQHF
clone size: NA; D gene: NA; J gene: TRBJ2-2; V gene: TRBV3-1/TRBV3-2; CDR3 DNA: TGTGCCAGCAGCCAAGAAAGCGTGGGAGGGGAGCTGTTTTTT; CDR3 protein: CASSQESVGGELFF
clone size: NA; D gene: TRBD1; J gene: TRBJ1-2; V gene: TRBV7-3; CDR3 DNA: TGTGCCAGCAGCTCACAGGGGTACTATGGCTACACCTTC; CDR3 protein: CASSSQGYYGYTF